Listed here are 7 T cell receptor beta chains from one sample, sequenced in a study of T cells in Graves' hyperthyroidism and ophthalmopathy. Amplification targeted TCR beta CDR3 regions from RNA transcripts. HTBI primers drove first-round RT-PCR of the TCR CDR3. From the multiplex PCR reads, TCRdb called clonotypes with MiXCR, one entry per CDR3 protein. This table holds 400,000 to 550,000 distinct CDR3 sequences, about 24% found once. Sequences were obtained from blood. Receptors were obtained from a woman in her twenties or thirties with Graves' ophthalmopathy.

Many counts were recorded for this clonotype. The rearrangement joins TRBV29-1 to TRBJ2-7, with TRBD1 identical over 11 bases. This CDR3 comprises 14 residues. CDR1 and CDR2 from the germline V gene are SQVTM and ANQGSEA. J gave up 1 base and V 6 bases, and 5 bases lay outside the gene matches. CDR3 in amino acids: CSVVGTGGSYEQYF. In DNA, the CDR3 is TGCAGCGTCGTCGGGACAGGGGGGTCCTACGAGCAGTACTTC.

The chain is built from TRBV15 and TRBJ2-7; TRBD2 is a possible D gene (6 bases). V was shortened by 5 bases and J by 2 bases, with 22 bases between the two germline ends. Looked up from germline, CDR1 is LNHNV and CDR2 is YYDKDF (reference sequence). The CDR3 covers 17 residues. The CDR3 bases are TGTGCCACCAGCGCAGGGCAGGGAGGTCGTGGGACCTACGAGCAGTACTTC. Translating gives CATSAGQGGRGTYEQYF.

This clonotype was detected many times. This chain links TRBV12-5 with TRBJ1-5, with 7 bases lining up with TRBD1. The germline gives CDR1 LGHNT, CDR2 FRNRAP. The CDR3 consists of 19 residues. The J segment lost 2 bases and the V segment lost 2 bases, leaving 15 bases of the junction unmatched. In nucleotides, the CDR3 is TGTGCTAGTGGTTTGCTTATACTACACCGGGACAGCGGCAATCAGCCCCAGCATTTT. It specifies CASGLLILHRDSGNQPQHF.

The rearrangement joins TRBV27 to TRBJ1-1, with D uncertain. Germline V gene sequence: CDR1 MNHEY, CDR2 SMNVEV (reference sequence). V gave up 2 bases and J gave up 4 bases, with 11 bases separating them. The CDR3 extends over 14 amino acids. The CDR3 loop is CASSLGNGPTEAFF. For the CDR3, the DNA is TGTGCCAGCAGTTTAGGAAACGGACCCACTGAAGCTTTCTTT.

This rearrangement joins TRBV2 to TRBJ1-2; weak D call: TRBD1 (6 bases). The CDR3 contains 15 residues. V was shortened by 10 bases and J by 8 bases, with 26 bases between the two germline ends. The V gene's germline CDR1 is SNHLY and CDR2 FYNNEI. The CDR3 DNA sequence: TGTGCCACCGGCGCCCAGGCCCAGGGGTCCGGGGGCTACACCTTC. Translation: CATGAQAQGSGGYTF.

The table lists this clonotype with many counts. In nucleotides, the CDR3 is TGTGCCAGTAGTCGGGACAGGCTTGACTATGGCTACACCTTC. Translating gives CASSRDRLDYGYTF. The V and J genes are TRBV19 and TRBJ1-2; 8 nucleotides align to TRBD1. Germline V lookup: CDR1 LNHDA, CDR2 SQIVND (reference sequence). V shed 5 bases, J shed 3 bases, and the junction held 5 bases outside the gene matches. CDR3 length equals 14 residues.

The V call is TRBV18, the J call TRBJ1-5, with 11 bases aligning to TRBD1. CDR1 KGHSH and CDR2 LQKENI come from the germline V gene. V lost 2 bases, J lost 7 bases, and 4 bases stayed unmatched. This CDR3 contains 15 residues. CDR3 region: CASSPGQGAGQPQHF. In DNA, the CDR3 is TGTGCCAGCTCACCAGGACAGGGGGCAGGGCAGCCCCAGCATTTT. The whole variable domain, remainder taken from reference TRBV18 and TRBJ1-5, is NAGVMQNPRHLVRRRGQEARLRCSPMKGHSHVYWYRQLPEEGLKFMVYLQKENIIDESGMPKERFSAEFPKEGPSILRIQQVVRGDSAAYFCASSPGQGAGQPQHFGDGTRLSIL.